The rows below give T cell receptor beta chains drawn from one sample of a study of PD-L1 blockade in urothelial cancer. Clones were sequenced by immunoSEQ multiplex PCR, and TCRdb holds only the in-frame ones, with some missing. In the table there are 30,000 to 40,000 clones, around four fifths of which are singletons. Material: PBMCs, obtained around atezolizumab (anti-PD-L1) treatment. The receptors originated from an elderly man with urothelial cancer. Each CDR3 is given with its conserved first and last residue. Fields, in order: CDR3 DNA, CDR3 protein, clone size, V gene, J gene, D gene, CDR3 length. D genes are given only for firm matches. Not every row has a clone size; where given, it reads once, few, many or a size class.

CDR3nt: TGTGCCAGCAGCTCCTACCTCCGGGGGTCTGAGCAGTTCTTC; CDR3aa: CASSSYLRGSEQFF; abundance: few; v_gene: TRBV7-6; j_gene: TRBJ2-1; d_gene: .; len: 14
CDR3nt: TGTGCCAGCAGCGTTCTAGCGGGTTCGGATACGCAGTATTTT; CDR3aa: CASSVLAGSDTQYF; abundance: .; v_gene: TRBV9; j_gene: TRBJ2-3; d_gene: TRBD2; len: 14
CDR3nt: TGTGCCTTGACTAGCGGGGCCTACAATGAGCAGTTCTTC; CDR3aa: CALTSGAYNEQFF; abundance: .; v_gene: TRBV30; j_gene: TRBJ2-1; d_gene: TRBD2; len: 13
CDR3nt: TGCAGCGTTGTGGCCTCTTACGAGCAGTACTTC; CDR3aa: CSVVASYEQYF; abundance: .; v_gene: TRBV29-1; j_gene: TRBJ2-7; d_gene: .; len: 11
CDR3nt: TGTGCCAGCAGGCTTCGGACCGGGACAGATCTCTCCTACGAGCAGTACTTC; CDR3aa: CASRLRTGTDLSYEQYF; abundance: .; v_gene: TRBV21-1; j_gene: TRBJ2-7; d_gene: .; len: 17
CDR3nt: TGTGCCAGCAGCCCTCAGGGAGGGTACGAGCAGTACTTC; CDR3aa: CASSPQGGYEQYF; abundance: .; v_gene: TRBV9; j_gene: TRBJ2-7; d_gene: TRBD2; len: 13
CDR3nt: TGTGCCAGCAGCTTCGCCAGGGGTTCTAGCACAGATACGCAGTATTTT; CDR3aa: CASSFARGSSTDTQYF; abundance: .; v_gene: TRBV7-9; j_gene: TRBJ2-3; d_gene: .; len: 16
CDR3nt: TGTGCCAGCTCACCAGAATGGGACAGGGGGCCTGGAAACACCATATATTTT; CDR3aa: CASSPEWDRGPGNTIYF; abundance: .; v_gene: TRBV18; j_gene: TRBJ1-3; d_gene: TRBD1; len: 17
CDR3nt: TGTGCCAGCAGTAATACCGACAGAAAGACGCAGTATTTT; CDR3aa: CASSNTDRKTQYF; abundance: .; v_gene: TRBV7-9; j_gene: TRBJ2-3; d_gene: .; len: 13
CDR3nt: TGTGCCAGCTCACCCGGGAACGGGGAGCTGTTTTTT; CDR3aa: CASSPGNGELFF; abundance: few; v_gene: TRBV18; j_gene: TRBJ2-2; d_gene: .; len: 12
CDR3nt: TGCAGCGCTGGAGTAGGGGGTTCGGGAGGGGAGCTGTTTTTT; CDR3aa: CSAGVGGSGGELFF; abundance: .; v_gene: TRBV29-1; j_gene: TRBJ2-2; d_gene: .; len: 14
CDR3nt: TGTGCCTGGAGTTTCGGGCGCAACCAGGGCTATGGCTACACCTTC; CDR3aa: CAWSFGRNQGYGYTF; abundance: .; v_gene: TRBV30; j_gene: TRBJ1-2; d_gene: .; len: 15
CDR3nt: TGTGCCAGCAGGAGAGATCTAGCATGGCAGTTCTTC; CDR3aa: CASRRDLAWQFF; abundance: .; v_gene: TRBV2; j_gene: TRBJ2-1; d_gene: .; len: 12
CDR3nt: TGTGCCTGGTCGATAGCGCCCCCCCCGGAGCAGTTCTTC; CDR3aa: CAWSIAPPPEQFF; abundance: .; v_gene: TRBV30; j_gene: TRBJ2-1; d_gene: .; len: 13
CDR3nt: TGTGCCAGCAGTGAATCTGGAAGACAGTACAATGAGCAGTTCTTC; CDR3aa: CASSESGRQYNEQFF; abundance: .; v_gene: TRBV6-1; j_gene: TRBJ2-1; d_gene: .; len: 15
CDR3nt: TGTGCCAGCAGCGGGGGACAGCTCCAAGAGACCCAGTACTTC; CDR3aa: CASSGGQLQETQYF; abundance: .; v_gene: TRBV5-6; j_gene: TRBJ2-5; d_gene: TRBD1; len: 14
CDR3nt: TGTGCCAGCAGCCAGGGACATCGAGCCTGGATAGATGGCTACACCTTC; CDR3aa: CASSQGHRAWIDGYTF; abundance: once; v_gene: TRBV14; j_gene: TRBJ1-2; d_gene: .; len: 16
CDR3nt: TGTGCCAGCAGGTGGACTAGCGGGAGTTATACGCAGTATTTT; CDR3aa: CASRWTSGSYTQYF; abundance: .; v_gene: TRBV7-2; j_gene: TRBJ2-3; d_gene: TRBD2; len: 14
CDR3nt: TGTGCCAGCAGCTTTCCGAGAACTAGCCAGCAGTTCTTC; CDR3aa: CASSFPRTSQQFF; abundance: .; v_gene: TRBV11-2; j_gene: TRBJ2-1; d_gene: .; len: 13
CDR3nt: TGTGCCAGCATATTACAGGGGGGCTATGGCTACACCTTC; CDR3aa: CASILQGGYGYTF; abundance: .; v_gene: TRBV5-6; j_gene: TRBJ1-2; d_gene: TRBD1; len: 13
CDR3nt: TGTGCTAGTGGTTTGTCGGTAGATAATGGCTACACCTTC; CDR3aa: CASGLSVDNGYTF; abundance: .; v_gene: TRBV12-5; j_gene: TRBJ1-2; d_gene: .; len: 13
CDR3nt: TGTGCCAGTAGTCGTCGACTAGAGAAGGTCAATGAGCAGTTCTTC; CDR3aa: CASSRRLEKVNEQFF; abundance: once; v_gene: TRBV19; j_gene: TRBJ2-1; d_gene: .; len: 15
CDR3nt: TGTGCCAGCAGCTTGTGGGACAGATACCTCCAGGAGCAGTTCTTC; CDR3aa: CASSLWDRYLQEQFF; abundance: .; v_gene: TRBV5-6; j_gene: TRBJ2-1; d_gene: TRBD1; len: 15
CDR3nt: TGCGCCAGCAGATTAGGACAGGCCATCAACCACACCTTC; CDR3aa: CASRLGQAINHTF; abundance: .; v_gene: TRBV10-2; j_gene: TRBJ1-2; d_gene: TRBD1; len: 13
CDR3nt: TGTGCCAGCAGTGAATTAGTTAGCCAAAACATTCAGTACTTC; CDR3aa: CASSELVSQNIQYF; abundance: .; v_gene: TRBV2; j_gene: TRBJ2-4; d_gene: .; len: 14
CDR3nt: TGTGCCAGCAGCCCCCGCGTAACCGCGTCCCTCTATGGCTACACCTTC; CDR3aa: CASSPRVTASLYGYTF; abundance: .; v_gene: TRBV4-2; j_gene: TRBJ1-2; d_gene: .; len: 16
CDR3nt: TGTGCCAGGAGTTCGGCGGTAGCCAAAAACATTCAGTACTTC; CDR3aa: CARSSAVAKNIQYF; abundance: once; v_gene: TRBV2; j_gene: TRBJ2-4; d_gene: .; len: 14
CDR3nt: TGTGCCAGCAGTGTGCGGGGACTAAGCGGCGAGCAGTACTTC; CDR3aa: CASSVRGLSGEQYF; abundance: .; v_gene: TRBV6-1; j_gene: TRBJ2-7; d_gene: TRBD2; len: 14
CDR3nt: TGTGCCAGCAGCCCCAGGGACAGGGGGAACACCGGGGAGCTGTTTTTT; CDR3aa: CASSPRDRGNTGELFF; abundance: .; v_gene: TRBV7-2; j_gene: TRBJ2-2; d_gene: TRBD1; len: 16
CDR3nt: TGTGCCGGAAGTGACGGGCGGGAATCAGGGGAGCTGTTTTTT; CDR3aa: CAGSDGRESGELFF; abundance: .; v_gene: TRBV7-9; j_gene: TRBJ2-2; d_gene: .; len: 14
CDR3nt: TGTGCCAGCAGCCTCCGGAGGGACTCCTACGAGCAGTACTTC; CDR3aa: CASSLRRDSYEQYF; abundance: .; v_gene: TRBV6-6; j_gene: TRBJ2-7; d_gene: .; len: 14
CDR3nt: TGTGCCAGCAGCTTAGCCCAGGGCAGTCCCTACGAGCAGTACTTC; CDR3aa: CASSLAQGSPYEQYF; abundance: .; v_gene: TRBV11-2; j_gene: TRBJ2-7; d_gene: .; len: 15